The sequence of this TCR beta chain was determined in a study of CD8 T cells in Susac syndrome. CDR1 is SNHLY, CDR2 FYNNEI, per germline. This CDR3 region has 17 residues. After removal of 0 bases from V and 8 bases from J, the junction contained 10 bases not matched to a gene. An amount of RNA that ranged from roughly 0.45 to 1 ug was reverse transcribed with random hexamers. The amplification used immunoSEQ multiplex PCR on TCR beta CDR3; it spanned 54 Vbeta and 13 Jbeta. TCRdb used MiXCR to reprocess the immunoSEQ multiplex PCR reads, holding one entry per CDR3 protein. The sample lists tens of thousands of distinct CDR3 sequences; 90% to 95% were seen once. CD8+ and CD4+ T cells from blood underwent TCR beta sequencing, which was carried out in a high-throughput format. Relapsing-remitting disease, either stable or active, was present in the multiple sclerosis controls, who were treatment-naive patients.

V gene TRBV2 combines with J gene TRBJ2-1, with 10 bases identical to TRBD2. Sequences were obtained from CD8+ T cells from PBMCs. This clonotype was obtained from a human donor with multiple sclerosis. CDR3 amino acids: CASSEAGASGGEDEQFF. CDR3 nucleotides: TGTGCCAGCAGTGAAGCGGGGGCTAGCGGGGGTGAAGATGAGCAGTTCTTC.